Each of the 23 T cell receptor beta chains below was sequenced from the same sample in a study of blood T cell repertoires in COVID-19. Data came from immunoSEQ multiplex PCR; TCRdb stores just in-frame clones and leaves some out. The sample lists roughly 240,000 clones, roughly 90% occurring once. The material sequenced was PBMCs or T cells enriched from blood (not recorded which). The receptors originated from a woman under 40 with acute COVID-19.

This sequence joins TRBV2 and TRBJ2-7; D is unresolved. V lost 9 bases to trimming and J lost 2 bases, with 11 bases between them. Germline V lookup: CDR1 SNHLY, CDR2 FYNNEI. The CDR3 has 12 amino acids. CDR3 in amino acids: CASNRVAYEQYF. In nucleotides, the CDR3 is TGTGCCAGTAATCGAGTGGCCTACGAGCAGTACTTC.

The V call is TRBV19, the J call TRBJ1-2, with D unresolved. Germline CDR1 reads LNHDA; CDR2 reads SQIVND (reference sequence). The germline V and J ends were trimmed by 11 bases and 8 bases, with 24 bases remaining between them. This CDR3 is built from 14 residues. The CDR3 is CAARPLDSTSGYTF. DNA for the CDR3: TGTGCCGCGCGACCTTTAGACTCCACGTCGGGCTACACCTTC.

This chain links TRBV13 with TRBJ2-7, with TRBD1 identical over 9 bases. The trim removed 5 bases at V and 3 bases at J, leaving 5 bases unmatched. The germline CDR1 and CDR2 sequences are PRHDT and FYEKMQ (reference sequence). This CDR3 spans 14 amino acids. The CDR3 here is CASSMWDRVYEQYF. The DNA of the CDR3 is TGTGCCAGCAGCATGTGGGACAGGGTCTACGAGCAGTACTTC.

A single count supports this clone. V is TRBV2 and J is TRBJ1-4; a weak D match, TRBD1 (5 bases). V was shortened by 5 bases and J by 8 bases, with 12 bases between the two germline ends. The CDR3 loop spans 13 amino acids. Germline CDR1 reads SNHLY; CDR2 reads FYNNEI. The CDR3 spells CASSRRGGEKLFF. DNA of the CDR3: TGTGCCAGCAGTCGTAGGGGAGGCGAAAAACTGTTTTTT.

The gene calls are TRBV27 and TRBJ1-4; tentative D call: TRBD1 (6 bases). The CDR3 length is 14 residues. Trimming cost V 10 bases and J 3 bases, with 15 bases left between them. CDR1 is MNHEY, CDR2 SMNVEV, per germline (reference sequence). CDR3 protein: CATWGQGANEKLFF. Here the CDR3 DNA reads TGTGCCACTTGGGGGCAGGGAGCTAATGAAAAACTGTTTTTT.

The V gene is TRBV20-1, the J gene TRBJ1-2, with D unresolved. Per the germline V gene, CDR1 is DFQATT and CDR2 is SNEGSKA (reference sequence). This CDR3 spans 11 amino acids. V shed 4 bases and J shed 3 bases, with 6 bases lying between them. The CDR3 region has the DNA TGCAGTGCTATCTCAGACTATGGCTACACCTTC. Residues: CSAISDYGYTF.

This chain connects TRBV3-1 (or the pseudogene TRBV3-2) to TRBJ1-4; D unresolved. Germline lookup yields CDR1 LGHDT and CDR2 YNNKEL (reference sequence). Trimming left V 3 bases short and J 5 bases short, with 7 bases between. There are 13 residues in the CDR3. This chain's CDR3 is CASSQVRNEKLFF. The CDR3, as DNA: TGTGCCAGCAGCCAGGTGCGGAATGAAAAACTGTTTTTT.

The chain links TRBV5-1 to TRBJ1-6; TRBD1 agrees at 11 bases. This CDR3 contains 14 residues. V shed 4 bases, J shed 8 bases, and the junction held 2 bases outside the gene matches. The germline CDR1 and CDR2 sequences are SGHRS and YFSETQ. CDR3 loop: CASSPGQGDSPLHF. Written as DNA, the CDR3 is TGCGCCAGCAGCCCGGGACAGGGGGATTCACCCCTCCACTTT.

Only a few counts were recorded for this clone. The chain uses TRBV19 and TRBJ2-2, with a possible D match to TRBD2 (6 bases). Germline CDR1 LNHDA, CDR2 SQIVND (reference sequence). V was pared by 1 base and J by 7 bases, with 13 bases between. The length of the CDR3 is 15 residues. The CDR3 coding sequence is TGTGCCAGTAGTATAGCAACTAGCCGGAGCGGGGAGCTGTTTTTT. As protein: CASSIATSRSGELFF.

V usage is TRBV9 and J usage is TRBJ2-1; maybe TRBD2 (6 bases). This CDR3 is built from 14 residues. V was shortened by 2 bases and J by 4 bases, with 10 bases between the two germline ends. Germline assignment: CDR1 SGDLS and CDR2 YYNGEE. CDR3 DNA: TGTGCCAGCAGCGTGGAGGGGCCGTACAATGAGCAGTTCTTC. Its protein is CASSVEGPYNEQFF.

The chain employs TRBV2 and TRBJ2-7, with 8 bases identical to TRBD1. The germline CDR1 and CDR2 sequences are SNHLY and FYNNEI. The CDR3 length is 15 residues. V was pared by 6 bases and J by 7 bases, with 14 bases of the junction left unmatched. The CDR3 DNA is TGTGCCAGCAGAAACCCCGACAGGGGAACGAAGGAGCAGTACTTC. Translating it yields CASRNPDRGTKEQYF. The entire variable domain, with the rest obtained from reference TRBV2 and TRBJ2-7, is as follows: EPEVTQTPSHQVTQMGQEVILRCVPISNHLYFYWYRQILGQKVEFLVSFYNNEISEKSEIFDDQFSVERPDGSNFTLKIRSTKLEDSAMYFCASRNPDRGTKEQYFGPGTRLTVT.

The gene calls are TRBV3-1 (or the pseudogene TRBV3-2) and TRBJ1-4; TRBD1 aligns across 10 bases. Looked up from germline, CDR1 is LGHDT and CDR2 is YNNKEL (reference sequence). Unmatched junction bases numbered 6, after V lost 4 bases and J lost 7 bases. This CDR3 is built from 15 residues. The CDR3 loop is CASSPDRGRGEKLFF. The CDR3 region has the DNA TGTGCCAGCAGCCCAGACAGGGGGCGAGGTGAAAAACTGTTTTTT.

This chain links TRBV23-1 with TRBJ2-3; tentative D call: TRBD1 (5 bases). TRBV23-1 is sorted into the ORF group, with uncertain function. V was pared by 0 bases and J by 2 bases, with 18 bases between. This CDR3 comprises 18 residues. CDR3 bases: TGCGCCAGCAGTCAATCCGTGGACATTCAGCTAGTCACAGATACGCAGTATTTT. This gives the protein CASSQSVDIQLVTDTQYF.

This chain's CDR3 is CASSLGGKDGYTF. DNA for the CDR3: TGCGCCAGCAGCTTGGGAGGGAAGGATGGCTACACCTTC. V usage is TRBV5-1 and J usage is TRBJ1-2; the D is unclear. The V and J ends lost 0 bases and 6 bases respectively, with 9 bases between them. Germline assignment: CDR1 SGHRS and CDR2 YFSETQ. The CDR3 loop spans 13 amino acids.

The chain employs TRBV11-3 and TRBJ1-1; D unresolved. The CDR3 contains 13 residues. Germline V CDR1 and CDR2: SGHNT, YENEEA. The ends were cut back, 3 bases at V and 1 base at J, with 6 bases in the middle. The CDR3 sequence: CASSLSENTEAFF. The CDR3 region has the DNA TGTGCCAGCAGCTTGTCAGAGAACACTGAAGCTTTCTTT.

The rearrangement links TRBV4-1 to TRBJ2-2, with a weak D call TRBD2 (6 bases). The CDR3 has 14 amino acids. The V gene's germline CDR1 is MGHRA and CDR2 YSYEKL. The germline V and J ends were trimmed by 9 bases and 1 base, with 12 bases remaining between them. The CDR3 reads CASKGGVNTGELFF. The CDR3 DNA reads as TGCGCCAGTAAAGGCGGGGTGAACACCGGGGAGCTGTTTTTT.

The chain links TRBV4-1 to TRBJ2-2; 9 bases are a match to TRBD1. Trimming took 4 bases from V and 5 from J; bases not matched to a gene: 17. CDR1 is MGHRA and CDR2 is YSYEKL in the germline V gene. The CDR3 spans 19 residues. The CDR3 region is CASSLNPGQGLENTGELFF. The CDR3 DNA is TGCGCCAGCAGCCTTAACCCGGGACAGGGACTCGAAAATACCGGGGAGCTGTTTTTT.

Turning to this clone: Mismatch with germline at one junction end may stem from a read error. This chain joins TRBV15 and TRBJ1-3; D gene ambiguous. The CDR3 contains 14 residues. Germline V gives CDR1 LNHNV, CDR2 YYDKDF (reference sequence). The CDR3 bases are TGTGCCACCAGCAGCAGCAGGACTGGCAACACCATATATTTT. As protein: CATSSSRTGNTIYF.

V and J are TRBV11-2 and TRBJ2-7; 7 bases line up with TRBD2. Germline trimming cut 4 bases from V and 2 bases from J; bases unmatched to any gene: 2. Germline V lookup: CDR1 SGHAT, CDR2 FQNNGV. This CDR3 is built from 13 residues. The CDR3 region is CASSSGRPYEQYF. CDR3 DNA sequence: TGTGCCAGCAGCTCCGGGAGGCCCTACGAGCAGTACTTC.

The genes are TRBV3-1 (or the pseudogene TRBV3-2) and TRBJ2-5; 7 positions match TRBD1. Germline V gives CDR1 LGHDT, CDR2 YNNKEL (reference sequence). After removal of 4 bases from V and 3 bases from J, the junction contained 8 bases not matched to a gene. The CDR3 runs to 15 residues. CDR3 nucleotides: TGTGCCAGCAGCCCCACGACAGGGTCTGAAGAGACCCAGTACTTC. Translated, it gives CASSPTTGSEETQYF.

The chain joins TRBV18 to TRBJ2-3; 8 bases line up with TRBD2. Per the germline V gene, CDR1 is KGHSH and CDR2 is LQKENI. This CDR3 spans 17 amino acids. Losses at the gene ends were 6 bases for V and 2 bases for J; bases not matched to a gene: 13. The CDR3: CASSTPAGGYFTDTQYF. The CDR3 DNA follows: TGTGCCAGCTCGACCCCGGCGGGGGGCTACTTCACAGATACGCAGTATTTT.

V usage is TRBV24-1 and J usage is TRBJ1-2, with no clear D. The germline CDR1 and CDR2 sequences are KGHDR and SFDVKD. V was trimmed by 1 base and J by 5 bases, leaving 7 bases between them. The CDR3 has 13 amino acids. The DNA for the CDR3 is TGTGCCACCAGTGATTTCGAGGGTTATGGCTACACCTTC. This translates into CATSDFEGYGYTF.

The V gene is TRBV19, the J gene TRBJ2-2; D unclear. Looked up from germline, CDR1 is LNHDA and CDR2 is SQIVND (reference sequence). The V and J ends lost 1 base and 0 bases respectively, with 6 bases between them. The CDR3 is 15 residues long. CDR3 loop: CASSIGATNTGELFF. The CDR3 DNA reads TGTGCCAGTAGTATAGGGGCCACGAACACCGGGGAGCTGTTTTTT.